Below, one T cell receptor beta chain is given with its context. Its antigen is still unknown. PCR employed 60 Vbeta and 13 Jbeta primers. Method: immunoSEQ multiplex PCR; TCRdb's copy keeps in-frame clones and lacks some. The sample has 150,000 to 200,000 clones, about 88% seen once. These data are taken from a study of cytomegalovirus exposure and HLA in healthy donors. At the level of the study: Ancestry clustering placed 70% to 90% of 350 to 500 genotyped donors in the Caucasian-associated cluster. Study-level results: Altogether, more than 150 TCR beta chains were recorded as cytomegalovirus-associated. Most subjects' HLA-A and HLA-B alleles were reportedly predicted from TCR beta sequences.

Germline CDR1 and CDR2: SGDLS and YYNGEE. This CDR3 contains 16 residues. Trimming took 2 bases from V and 7 from J, leaving 21 bases between them. V usage is TRBV9 and J usage is TRBJ1-1, with TRBD1 as a possible D gene (6 bases). The TCR originated in a man in his late teens or twenties in good health and CMV-seropositive. The source material was PBMCs. The DNA of the CDR3 is TGTGCCAGCAGCGTCCGTTCGCAACAGGGTTGTGGTGAAGCTTTCTTT. This translates into CASSVRSQQGCGEAFF.